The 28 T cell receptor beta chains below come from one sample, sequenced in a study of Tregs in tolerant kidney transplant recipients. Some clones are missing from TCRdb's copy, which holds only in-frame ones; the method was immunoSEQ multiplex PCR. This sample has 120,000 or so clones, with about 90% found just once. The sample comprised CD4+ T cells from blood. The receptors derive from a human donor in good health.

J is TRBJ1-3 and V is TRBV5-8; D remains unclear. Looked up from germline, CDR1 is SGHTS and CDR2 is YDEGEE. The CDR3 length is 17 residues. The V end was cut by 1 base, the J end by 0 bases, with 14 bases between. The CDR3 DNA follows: TGTGCCAGCAGCTTGCATCCGGGAATTAGCTCTGGAAACACCATATATTTT. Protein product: CASSLHPGISSGNTIYF.

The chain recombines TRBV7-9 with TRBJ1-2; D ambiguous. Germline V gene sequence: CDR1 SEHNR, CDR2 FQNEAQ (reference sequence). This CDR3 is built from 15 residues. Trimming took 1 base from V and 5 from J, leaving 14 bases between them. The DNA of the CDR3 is TGTGCCAGCAGCTTAGAGGTGGTAGGAGGGTATGGCTACACCTTC. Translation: CASSLEVVGGYGYTF.

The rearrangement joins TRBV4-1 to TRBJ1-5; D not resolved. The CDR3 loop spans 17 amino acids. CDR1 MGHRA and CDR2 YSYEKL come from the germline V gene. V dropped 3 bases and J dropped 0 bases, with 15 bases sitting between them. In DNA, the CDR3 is TGCGCCAGCAGCCACTCGTTCGTACAATATAGCAATCAGCCCCAGCATTTT. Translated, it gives CASSHSFVQYSNQPQHF.

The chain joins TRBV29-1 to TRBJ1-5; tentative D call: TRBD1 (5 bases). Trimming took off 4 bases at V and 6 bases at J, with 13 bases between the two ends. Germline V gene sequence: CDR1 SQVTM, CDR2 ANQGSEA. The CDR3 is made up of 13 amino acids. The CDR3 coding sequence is TGCAGCGTTGGAGGGGTTGCTGGTCAGCCCCAGCATTTT. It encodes CSVGGVAGQPQHF.

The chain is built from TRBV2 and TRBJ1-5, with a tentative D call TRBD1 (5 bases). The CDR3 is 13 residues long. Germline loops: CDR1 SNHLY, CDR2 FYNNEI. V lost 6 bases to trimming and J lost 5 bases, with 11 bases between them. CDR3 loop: CASSPGGDQPQHF. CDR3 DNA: TGTGCCAGCAGCCCCGGGGGGGATCAGCCCCAGCATTTT.

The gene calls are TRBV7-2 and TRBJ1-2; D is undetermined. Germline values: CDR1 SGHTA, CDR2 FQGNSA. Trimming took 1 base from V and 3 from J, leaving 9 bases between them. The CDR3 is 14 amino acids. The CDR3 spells CASSLEAEDYGYTF. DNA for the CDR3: TGTGCCAGCAGCTTAGAAGCGGAAGACTATGGCTACACCTTC.

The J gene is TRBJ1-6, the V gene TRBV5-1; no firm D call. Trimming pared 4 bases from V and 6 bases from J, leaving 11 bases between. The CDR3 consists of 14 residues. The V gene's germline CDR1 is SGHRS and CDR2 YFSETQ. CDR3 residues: CASSPGNLNSPLHF. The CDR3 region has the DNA TGCGCCAGCAGCCCCGGGAATCTTAATTCACCCCTCCACTTT.

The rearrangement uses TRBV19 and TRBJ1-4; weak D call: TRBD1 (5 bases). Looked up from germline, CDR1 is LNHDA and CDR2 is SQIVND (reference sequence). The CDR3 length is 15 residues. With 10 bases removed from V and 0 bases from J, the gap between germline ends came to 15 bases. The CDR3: CATKPGPATNEKLFF. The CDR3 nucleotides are TGTGCCACTAAACCGGGACCTGCAACTAATGAAAAACTGTTTTTT.

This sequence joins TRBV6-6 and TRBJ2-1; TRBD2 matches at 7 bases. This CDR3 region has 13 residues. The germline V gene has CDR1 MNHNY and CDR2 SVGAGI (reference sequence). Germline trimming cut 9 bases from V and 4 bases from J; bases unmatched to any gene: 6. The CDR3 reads CASVAGLYNEQFF. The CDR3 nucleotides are TGTGCCAGTGTAGCGGGCTTATACAATGAGCAGTTCTTC.

The CDR3 bases are TGTGCCAGCAGCTTGGACAAAACCTACAATGAGCAGTTCTTC. It yields the protein CASSLDKTYNEQFF. This sequence joins TRBV5-5 and TRBJ2-1; unclear D gene. Trimming stripped 0 bases from V and 2 bases from J, with 6 bases between. CDR3 length: 14 amino acids. CDR1 is SGHKS, CDR2 YYEKEE, per germline (reference sequence).

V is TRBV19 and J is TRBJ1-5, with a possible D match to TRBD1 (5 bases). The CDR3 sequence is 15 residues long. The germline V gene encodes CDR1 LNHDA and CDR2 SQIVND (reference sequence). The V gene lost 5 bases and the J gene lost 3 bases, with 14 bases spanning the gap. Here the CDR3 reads CASSPGTLNNQPQHF. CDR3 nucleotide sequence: TGTGCCAGTAGTCCTGGGACCCTAAACAATCAGCCCCAGCATTTT.

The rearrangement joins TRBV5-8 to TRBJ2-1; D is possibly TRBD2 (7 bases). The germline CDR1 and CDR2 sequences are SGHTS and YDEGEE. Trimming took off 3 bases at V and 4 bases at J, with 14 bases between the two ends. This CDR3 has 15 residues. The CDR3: CASSSGGRRYNEQFF. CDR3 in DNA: TGTGCCAGCAGCTCGGGGGGCCGGCGGTACAATGAGCAGTTCTTC.

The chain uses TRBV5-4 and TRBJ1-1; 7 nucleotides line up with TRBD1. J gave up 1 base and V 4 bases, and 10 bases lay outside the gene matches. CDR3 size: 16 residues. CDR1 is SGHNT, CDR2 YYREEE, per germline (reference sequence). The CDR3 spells CASSVRTGTANTEAFF. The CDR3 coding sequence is TGTGCCAGCAGCGTCAGGACTGGGACAGCGAACACTGAAGCTTTCTTT. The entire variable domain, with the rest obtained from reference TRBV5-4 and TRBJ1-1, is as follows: ETGVTQSPTHLIKTRGQQVTLRCSSQSGHNTVSWYQQALGQGPQFIFQYYREEENGRGNFPPRFSGLQFPNYSSELNVNALELDDSALYLCASSVRTGTANTEAFFGQGTRLTVV.

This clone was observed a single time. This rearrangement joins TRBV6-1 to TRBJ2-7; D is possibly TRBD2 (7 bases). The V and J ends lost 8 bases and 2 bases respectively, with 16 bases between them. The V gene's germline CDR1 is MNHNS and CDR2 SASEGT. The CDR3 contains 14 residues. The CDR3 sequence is CASPPPGGPYEQYF. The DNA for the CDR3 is TGTGCCAGCCCACCCCCCGGGGGGCCCTACGAGCAGTACTTC.

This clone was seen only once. Written as DNA, the CDR3 is TGTGCCAGCAGTGCGGGTTACGAGCAGTACTTC. It is translated as CASSAGYEQYF. V gene TRBV6-1 combines with J gene TRBJ2-7; D gene unclear. Trimming cost V 4 bases and J 4 bases, with 5 bases left between them. Germline assignment: CDR1 MNHNS and CDR2 SASEGT. This CDR3 region has 11 residues.

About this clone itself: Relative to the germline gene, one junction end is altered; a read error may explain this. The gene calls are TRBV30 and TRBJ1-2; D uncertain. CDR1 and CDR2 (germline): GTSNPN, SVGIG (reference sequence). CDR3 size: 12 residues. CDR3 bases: TGTGCCTGGAGACTTTTTAACTATGGCTACATCTTC. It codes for CAWRLFNYGYIF.

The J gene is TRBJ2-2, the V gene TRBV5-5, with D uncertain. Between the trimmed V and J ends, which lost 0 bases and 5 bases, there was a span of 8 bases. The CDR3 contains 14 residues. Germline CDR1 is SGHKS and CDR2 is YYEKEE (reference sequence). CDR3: CASSLGRTTGELFF. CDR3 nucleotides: TGTGCCAGCAGCTTGGGCAGGACGACCGGGGAGCTGTTTTTT.

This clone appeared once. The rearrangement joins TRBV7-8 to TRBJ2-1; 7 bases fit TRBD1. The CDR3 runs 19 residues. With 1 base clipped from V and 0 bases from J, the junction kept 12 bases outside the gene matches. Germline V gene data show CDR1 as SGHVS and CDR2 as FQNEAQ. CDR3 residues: CASSLVGGAQRTSYNEQFF. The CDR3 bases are TGTGCCAGCAGCTTAGTAGGGGGCGCACAGCGTACCTCCTACAATGAGCAGTTCTTC.

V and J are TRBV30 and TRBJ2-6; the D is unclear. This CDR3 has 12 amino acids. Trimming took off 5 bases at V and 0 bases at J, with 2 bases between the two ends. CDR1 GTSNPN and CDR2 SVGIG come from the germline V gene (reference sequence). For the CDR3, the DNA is TGTGCCTGGCTCTCTGGGGCCAACGTCCTGACTTTC. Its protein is CAWLSGANVLTF.

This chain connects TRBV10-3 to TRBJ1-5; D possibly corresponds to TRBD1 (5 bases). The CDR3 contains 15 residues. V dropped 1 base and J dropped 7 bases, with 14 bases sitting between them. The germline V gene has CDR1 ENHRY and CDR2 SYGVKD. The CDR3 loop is CAISEYAGDRQPQHF. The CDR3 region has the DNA TGTGCCATCAGTGAGTACGCGGGGGATAGGCAGCCCCAGCATTTT.

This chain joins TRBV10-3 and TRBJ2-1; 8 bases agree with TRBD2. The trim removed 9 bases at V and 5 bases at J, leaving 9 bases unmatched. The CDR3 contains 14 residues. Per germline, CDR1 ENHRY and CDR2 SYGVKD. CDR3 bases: TGTGCCATAAAAGGGACTAGTGCAAACAATGAGCAGTTCTTC. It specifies CAIKGTSANNEQFF.

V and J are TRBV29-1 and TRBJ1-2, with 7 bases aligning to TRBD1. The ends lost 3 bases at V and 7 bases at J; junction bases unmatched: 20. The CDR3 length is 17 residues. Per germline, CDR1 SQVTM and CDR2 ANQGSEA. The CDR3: CSVDFPGQVPMMSGYTF. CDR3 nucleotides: TGCAGCGTTGATTTCCCCGGACAGGTCCCCATGATGAGTGGCTACACCTTC.

CDR3 bases: TGTGCCAGTAGTGCCCATACAGGGGTTACTATGAACACTGAAGCTTTCTTT. This encodes CASSAHTGVTMNTEAFF. The rearrangement uses TRBV19 and TRBJ1-1; the match to TRBD1 covers 7 bases. Germline trimming cut 5 bases from V and 0 bases from J; bases unmatched to any gene: 12. Germline CDR1 reads LNHDA; CDR2 reads SQIVND (reference sequence). This CDR3 is 17 amino acids long.

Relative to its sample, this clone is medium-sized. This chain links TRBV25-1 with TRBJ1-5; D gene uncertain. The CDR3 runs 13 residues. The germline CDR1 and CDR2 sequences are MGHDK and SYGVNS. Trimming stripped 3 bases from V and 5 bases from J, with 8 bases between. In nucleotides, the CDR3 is TGTGCCAGCAGTGATGATGGGGATCAGCCCCAGCATTTT. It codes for CASSDDGDQPQHF.

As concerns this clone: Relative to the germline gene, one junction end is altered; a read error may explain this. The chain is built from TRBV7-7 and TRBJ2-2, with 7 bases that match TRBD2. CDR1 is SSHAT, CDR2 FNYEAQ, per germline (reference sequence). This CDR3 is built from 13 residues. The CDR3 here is CASSFAGAGELFF. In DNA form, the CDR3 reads TGTGCTAGCAGCTTCGCGGGGGCCGGGGAGCTGTTTTTT. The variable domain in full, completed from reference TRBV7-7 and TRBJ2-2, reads GAGVSQSPRYKVTKRGQDVTLRCDPISSHATLYWYQQALGQGPEFLTYFNYEAQPDKSGLPSDRFSAERPEGSISTLTIQRTEQRDSAMYRCASSFAGAGELFFGEGSRLTVL.

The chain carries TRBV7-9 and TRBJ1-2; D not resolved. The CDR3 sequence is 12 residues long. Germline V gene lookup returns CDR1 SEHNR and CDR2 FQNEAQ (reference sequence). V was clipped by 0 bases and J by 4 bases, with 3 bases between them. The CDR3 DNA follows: TGTGCCAGCAGCTTAGCACTCTATGGCTACACCTTC. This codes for CASSLALYGYTF.

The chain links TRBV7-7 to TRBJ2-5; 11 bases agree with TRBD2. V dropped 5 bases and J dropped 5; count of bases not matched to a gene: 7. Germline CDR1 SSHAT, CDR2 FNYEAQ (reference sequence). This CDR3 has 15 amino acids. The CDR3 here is CASSPWVAGGETQYF. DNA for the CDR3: TGTGCCAGCAGCCCCTGGGTAGCGGGAGGGGAGACCCAGTACTTC.

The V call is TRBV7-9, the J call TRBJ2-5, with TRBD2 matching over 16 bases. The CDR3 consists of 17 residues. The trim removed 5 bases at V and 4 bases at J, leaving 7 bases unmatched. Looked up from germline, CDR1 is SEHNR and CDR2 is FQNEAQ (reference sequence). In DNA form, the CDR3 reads TGTGCCAGCAGCCTGGGACTAGCGGGAGGGCTTGGAGAGACCCAGTACTTC. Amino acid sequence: CASSLGLAGGLGETQYF.